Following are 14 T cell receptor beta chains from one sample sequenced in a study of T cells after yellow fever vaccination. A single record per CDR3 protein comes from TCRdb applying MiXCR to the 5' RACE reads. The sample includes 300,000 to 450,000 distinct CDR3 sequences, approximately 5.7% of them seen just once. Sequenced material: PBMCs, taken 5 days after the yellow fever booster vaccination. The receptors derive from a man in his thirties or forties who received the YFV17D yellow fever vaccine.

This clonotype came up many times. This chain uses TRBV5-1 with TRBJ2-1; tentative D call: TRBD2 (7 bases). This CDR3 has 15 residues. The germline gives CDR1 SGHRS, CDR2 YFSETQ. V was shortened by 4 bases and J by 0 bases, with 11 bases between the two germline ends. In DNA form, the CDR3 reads TGCGCCAGCAGCCCCGCGGGGGCCTCCTACAATGAGCAGTTCTTC. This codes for CASSPAGASYNEQFF.

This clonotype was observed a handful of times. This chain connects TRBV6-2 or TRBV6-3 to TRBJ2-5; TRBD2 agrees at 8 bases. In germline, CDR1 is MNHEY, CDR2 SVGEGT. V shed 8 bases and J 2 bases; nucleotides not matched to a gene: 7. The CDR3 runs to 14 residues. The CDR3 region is CASAYSGVQETQYF. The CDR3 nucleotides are TGTGCCAGCGCGTATAGCGGGGTACAAGAGACCCAGTACTTC.

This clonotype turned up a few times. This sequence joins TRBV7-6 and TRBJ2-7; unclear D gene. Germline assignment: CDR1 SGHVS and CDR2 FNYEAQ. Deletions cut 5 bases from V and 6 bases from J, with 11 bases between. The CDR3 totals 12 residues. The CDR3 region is CASSTAPSEQYF. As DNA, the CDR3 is TGTGCCAGCAGCACGGCACCCTCCGAGCAGTACTTC.

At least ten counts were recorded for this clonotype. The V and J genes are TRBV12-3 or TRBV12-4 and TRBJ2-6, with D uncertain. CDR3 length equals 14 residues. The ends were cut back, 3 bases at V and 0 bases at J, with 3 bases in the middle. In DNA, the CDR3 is TGTGCCAGCAGTTTTAGCTCTGGGGCCAACGTCCTGACTTTC. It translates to CASSFSSGANVLTF.

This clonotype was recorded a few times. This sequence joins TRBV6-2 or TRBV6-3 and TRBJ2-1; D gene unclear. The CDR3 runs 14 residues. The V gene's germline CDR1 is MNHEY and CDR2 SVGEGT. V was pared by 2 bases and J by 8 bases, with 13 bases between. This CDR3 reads CASSYLGYGDEQFF. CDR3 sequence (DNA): TGTGCCAGCAGTTACCTAGGATATGGAGATGAGCAGTTCTTC.

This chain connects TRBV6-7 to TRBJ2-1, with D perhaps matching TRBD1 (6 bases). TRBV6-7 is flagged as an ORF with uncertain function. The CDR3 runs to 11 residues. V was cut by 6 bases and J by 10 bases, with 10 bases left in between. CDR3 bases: TGTGCCAGCAGACGGACAGACGAGCAGTTCTTC. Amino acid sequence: CASRRTDEQFF.

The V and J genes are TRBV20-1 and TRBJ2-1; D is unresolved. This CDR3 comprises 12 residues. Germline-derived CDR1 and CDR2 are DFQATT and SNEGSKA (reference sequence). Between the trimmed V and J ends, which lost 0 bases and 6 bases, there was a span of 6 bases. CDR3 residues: CSARDPPNEQFF. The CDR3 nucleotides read TGCAGTGCTAGAGATCCCCCCAATGAGCAGTTCTTC.

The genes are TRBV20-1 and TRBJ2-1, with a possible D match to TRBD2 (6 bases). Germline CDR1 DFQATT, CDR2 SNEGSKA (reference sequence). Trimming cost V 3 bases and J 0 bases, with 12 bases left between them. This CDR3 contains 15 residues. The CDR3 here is CSARTGTVSYNEQFF. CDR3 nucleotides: TGCAGTGCTAGGACCGGGACTGTCTCCTACAATGAGCAGTTCTTC.

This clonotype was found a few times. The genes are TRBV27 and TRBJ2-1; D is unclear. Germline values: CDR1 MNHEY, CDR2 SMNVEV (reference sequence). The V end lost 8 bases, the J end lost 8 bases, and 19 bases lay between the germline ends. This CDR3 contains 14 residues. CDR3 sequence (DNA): TGTGCCAGCGCAATCAGTGCCGGAGTTTATGAGCAGTTCTTC. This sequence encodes CASAISAGVYEQFF.

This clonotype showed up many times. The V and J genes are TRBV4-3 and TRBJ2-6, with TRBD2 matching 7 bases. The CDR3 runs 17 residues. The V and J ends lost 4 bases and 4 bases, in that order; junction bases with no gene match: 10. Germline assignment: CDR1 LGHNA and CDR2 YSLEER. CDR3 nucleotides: TGCGCCAGCAGCCGAGGCGGGGGTCAAGGCGGGGCCAACGTCCTGACTTTC. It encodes CASSRGGGQGGANVLTF.

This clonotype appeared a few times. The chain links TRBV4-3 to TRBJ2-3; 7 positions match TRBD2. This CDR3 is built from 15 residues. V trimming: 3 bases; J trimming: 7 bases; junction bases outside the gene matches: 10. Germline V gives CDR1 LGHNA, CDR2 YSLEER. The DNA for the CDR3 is TGCGCCAGCAGCCAGGGGGGGATTGGGGTTAATACGCAGTATTTT. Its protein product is CASSQGGIGVNTQYF.

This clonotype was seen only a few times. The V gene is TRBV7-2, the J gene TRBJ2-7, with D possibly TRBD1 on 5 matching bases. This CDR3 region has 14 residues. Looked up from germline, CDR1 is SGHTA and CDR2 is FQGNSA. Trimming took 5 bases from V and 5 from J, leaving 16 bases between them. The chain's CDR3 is CASSPQVGPHEQYF. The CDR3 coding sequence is TGTGCCAGCAGCCCACAGGTCGGTCCCCACGAGCAGTACTTC.

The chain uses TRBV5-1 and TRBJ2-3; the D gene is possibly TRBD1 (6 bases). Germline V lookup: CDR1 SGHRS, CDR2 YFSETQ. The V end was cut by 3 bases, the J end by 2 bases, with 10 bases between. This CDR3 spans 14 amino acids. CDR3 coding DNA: TGCGCCAGCAGCTCCGGGACATACACAGATACGCAGTATTTT. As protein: CASSSGTYTDTQYF.

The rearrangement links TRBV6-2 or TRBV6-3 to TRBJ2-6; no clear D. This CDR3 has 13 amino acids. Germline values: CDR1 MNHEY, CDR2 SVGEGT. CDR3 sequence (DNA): TGTACCTCCATGGGGTCTGGGGCCAACGTCCTGACTTTC. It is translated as CTSMGSGANVLTF.